This T cell receptor (beta chain) stems from a study of vaccination effects on CD4 cells after COVID-19. Study in general: The study obtained samples from a couple of convalescent patients 16 days and one week before vaccination. Study results and caveats: In people who had recovered, most post-vaccine spike-reactive clones were new vaccine-induced clones.

This CDR3 has 15 residues. The V and J ends lost 2 bases and 6 bases respectively, with 14 bases between them. CDR1 LGHDT and CDR2 YNNKEL come from the germline V gene (reference sequence). With the ViraFEST assay, the study expanded antigen-specific CD4+ T cells using viral peptide pools, then sequenced them. Following 10 days of culture, CD4+ T cells were isolated. By PCR, the person was confirmed to have had SARS-CoV-2 infection between March and December 2020. PBMC cultures contained about 2 million cells per well, 9.5 to 10 IU/ml IL-2 and 10 ug/ml peptides. Researchers swapped half the medium for IL-2 medium on both days 3 and 7. TCRdb's copy holds only in-frame clones and misses some; the assay was immunoSEQ multiplex PCR. The sample contains about 24,000 clones, 76% of which appear only once. Concerning this clone: Its antigen is currently unknown.

Sample: CD4+ T cells from PBMCs cultured with SARS-CoV-2 spike peptides, taken before COVID-19 vaccination. This clonotype was sampled from a human donor who had a prior SARS-CoV-2 infection. This chain joins TRBV3-1 (or the pseudogene TRBV3-2) and TRBJ1-3; D perhaps matches TRBD1 (6 bases). CDR3 DNA sequence: TGTGCCAGCAGCCAATCACAGGGATTACTAAACACCATATATTTT. This encodes CASSQSQGLLNTIYF.